This T cell receptor (beta chain) was identified in a study of blood T cell repertoires in COVID-19. Across the study: The United States, Italy and Spain supplied acute and convalescent COVID-19 samples.

The trim removed 2 bases at V and 9 bases at J, leaving 16 bases unmatched. The CDR3 runs 17 residues. Germline CDR1 reads LGHNT; CDR2 reads FRNRAP. The repertoire was sequenced with immunoSEQ multiplex PCR; TCRdb's copy has only in-frame clones and lacks some. Of some 150,000 clones in the sample, roughly 89% were seen once. The chain recombines TRBV12-5 with TRBJ1-5, with 7 bases lining up with TRBD1. Sequenced input: PBMCs or T cells enriched from blood (not recorded which). This sequence originates from a woman aged 50 to 65 who had been exposed to COVID-19. The CDR3 DNA sequence: TGTGCTAGTGGTTTGCTAAACTCGACAGGGCGATTAGGGCCCCAGCATTTT. Translated: CASGLLNSTGRLGPQHF.